The 8 T cell receptor beta chains reported below all come from one sample, sequenced in a study of CD8 T cells in Susac syndrome. cDNA came from about 0.5 to 1 ug RNA primed by random hexamers. TCRdb fed the immunoSEQ multiplex PCR reads into MiXCR, producing one record per CDR3 protein. The table has 150,000 to 200,000 distinct CDR3 sequences, roughly 96% seen once; the top ten hold around 0.16%. The sample taken for sequencing was CD8+ T cells from PBMCs. The receptors shown here come from a human donor with multiple sclerosis.

CDR3 loop: CASRIFWSRGRTDEQFF. The CDR3 bases are TGTGCCAGCAGAATTTTTTGGTCCCGCGGGAGGACTGATGAGCAGTTCTTC. This rearrangement joins TRBV27 to TRBJ2-1; the match to TRBD2 covers 8 bases. The length of the CDR3 is 17 residues. The germline gives CDR1 MNHEY, CDR2 SMNVEV (reference sequence). Trimming cost V 6 bases and J 8 bases; bases outside gene matches: 18.

The CDR3 loop is CASSRRQDLRNEKLFF. The CDR3 nucleotides read TGTGCCAGCAGTCGAAGACAGGACTTGAGGAATGAAAAACTGTTTTTT. The chain combines TRBV27 with TRBJ1-4; D may be TRBD1 (6 bases). The CDR3 is 16 amino acids. V was pared by 5 bases and J by 5 bases, with 18 bases between. Per germline, CDR1 MNHEY and CDR2 SMNVEV (reference sequence).

The gene calls are TRBV28 and TRBJ1-2; D is undetermined. This CDR3 has 14 residues. Trimming took off 8 bases at V and 0 bases at J, with 13 bases between the two ends. The germline gives CDR1 MDHEN, CDR2 SYDVKM. The CDR3 protein is CASRHVPTNYGYTF. Written as DNA, the CDR3 is TGTGCCAGCCGTCACGTCCCGACTAACTATGGCTACACCTTC.

This clonotype was detected only once. The chain joins TRBV3-1 to TRBJ2-7; 11 positions agree with TRBD2. CDR1 and CDR2 (germline): LGHDT, YNNKEL (reference sequence). The V segment lost 5 bases and the J segment 4 bases; nucleotides outside the gene matches: 10. CDR3 length equals 16 residues. The CDR3 nucleotides are TGTGCCAGCAGCATCATCCCGGGACTAGCGGTTTACGAGCAGTACTTC. Residues: CASSIIPGLAVYEQYF.

CDR3 nucleotides: TGTGCCAGCAGCGTAGCAGAGACCCAGTACTTC. This sequence encodes CASSVAETQYF. This rearrangement joins TRBV9 to TRBJ2-5; D is unclear. Trimming took 0 bases from V and 4 from J, leaving 1 base between them. The germline V gene encodes CDR1 SGDLS and CDR2 YYNGEE. This CDR3 contains 11 residues.

The CDR3 sequence is CSATAMTDEQYF. CDR3 nucleotides: TGCAGCGCAACTGCCATGACAGACGAGCAGTACTTC. This chain connects TRBV29-1 to TRBJ2-7; TRBD1 is a possible D gene (5 bases). V was cut by 7 bases and J by 5 bases, with 15 bases left in between. The germline V gene has CDR1 SQVTM and CDR2 ANQGSEA. This CDR3 is built from 12 residues.

J is TRBJ1-4 and V is TRBV12-3 or TRBV12-4; D is ambiguous. This CDR3 spans 15 amino acids. V was clipped by 7 bases and J by 0 bases, with 12 bases between them. The CDR3 region is CASKPGSATNEKLFF. The DNA of the CDR3 is TGTGCCAGCAAACCCGGGTCGGCAACTAATGAAAAACTGTTTTTT.

The rearrangement uses TRBV13 and TRBJ1-1; D gene uncertain. Germline V CDR1 and CDR2: PRHDT, FYEKMQ (reference sequence). V lost 5 bases to trimming and J lost 2 bases, with 9 bases between them. There are 13 residues in the CDR3. The CDR3 region is CASSHGPNTEAFF. The DNA of the CDR3 is TGTGCCAGCAGCCACGGACCTAACACTGAAGCTTTCTTT. The variable domain in full, with the rest retrieved from reference TRBV13 and TRBJ1-1, is AAGVIQSPRHLIKEKRETATLKCYPIPRHDTVYWYQQGPGQDPQFLISFYEKMQSDKGSIPDRFSAQQFSDYHSELNMSSLELGDSALYFCASSHGPNTEAFFGQGTRLTVV.